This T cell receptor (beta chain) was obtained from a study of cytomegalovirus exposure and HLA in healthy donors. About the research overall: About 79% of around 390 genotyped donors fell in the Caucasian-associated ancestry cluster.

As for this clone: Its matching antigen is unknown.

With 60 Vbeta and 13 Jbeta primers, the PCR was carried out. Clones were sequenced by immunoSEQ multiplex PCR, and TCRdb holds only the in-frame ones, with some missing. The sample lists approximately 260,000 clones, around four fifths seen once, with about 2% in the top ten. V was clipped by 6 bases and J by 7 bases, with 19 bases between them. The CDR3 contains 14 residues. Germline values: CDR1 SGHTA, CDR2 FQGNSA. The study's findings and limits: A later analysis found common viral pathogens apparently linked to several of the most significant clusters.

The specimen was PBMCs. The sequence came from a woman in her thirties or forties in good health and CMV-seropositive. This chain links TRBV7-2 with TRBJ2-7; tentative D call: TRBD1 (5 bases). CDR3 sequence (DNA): TGTGCCAGCAGTCCGGGCAGGGCGTCCCTTGAGCAGTACTTC. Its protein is CASSPGRASLEQYF.